This TCR beta chain comes out of a study of T cell repertoires in cytomegalovirus infection. At the level of the study: Public TCR beta signatures marked donors with CMV infection and the matching HLA.

Whole-study results and caveats: The ex vivo response was dominated by HLA-C-restricted CMV-specific TCR beta clonotypes. CMV carriers with the relevant HLA were identified by cumulative public TCR beta family frequency.

This CDR3 is 17 amino acids long. Trimming took off 2 bases at V and 1 base at J, with 18 bases between the two ends. Germline assignment: CDR1 MNHNS and CDR2 SASEGT. TCRdb re-called the reads through MiXCR, storing one row per CDR3 protein. The top ten clones hold 2.5% to 3.5% of a sample with approximately 700,000 distinct CDR3 sequences, 35% of them seen once. In the case of this clonotype: Antigen unknown.

The clonotype was recovered from a human donor in good health (CMV status not recorded). Some clones in this sample may be carry-over from other donors' samples. The rearrangement joins TRBV6-1 to TRBJ2-7; D tentatively reads TRBD1 or TRBD2 (6 bases each). The sequencing input was PBMCs. The DNA for the CDR3 is TGTGCCAGCAGTGAAAGGGGGGACTCTCAAGGGTCCTACGAGCAGTACTTC. It translates to CASSERGDSQGSYEQYF.